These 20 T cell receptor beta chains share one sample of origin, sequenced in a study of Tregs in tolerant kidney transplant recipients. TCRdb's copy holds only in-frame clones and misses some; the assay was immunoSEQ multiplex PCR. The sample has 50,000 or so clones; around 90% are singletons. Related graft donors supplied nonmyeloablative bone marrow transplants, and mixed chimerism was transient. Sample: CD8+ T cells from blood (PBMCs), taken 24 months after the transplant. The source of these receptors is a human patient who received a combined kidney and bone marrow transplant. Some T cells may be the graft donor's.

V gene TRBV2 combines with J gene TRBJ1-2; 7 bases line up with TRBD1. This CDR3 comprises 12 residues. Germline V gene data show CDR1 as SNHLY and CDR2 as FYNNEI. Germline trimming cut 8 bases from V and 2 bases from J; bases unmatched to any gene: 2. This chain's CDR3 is CASPQGNYGYTF. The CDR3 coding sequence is TGTGCCAGCCCACAGGGGAACTATGGCTACACCTTC.

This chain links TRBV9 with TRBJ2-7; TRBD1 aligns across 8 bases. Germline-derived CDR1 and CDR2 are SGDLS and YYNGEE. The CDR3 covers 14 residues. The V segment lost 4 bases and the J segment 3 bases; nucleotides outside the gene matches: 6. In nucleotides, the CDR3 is TGTGCCAGCAGCACCGGGACAGGCTTCTACGAGCAGTACTTC. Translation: CASSTGTGFYEQYF.

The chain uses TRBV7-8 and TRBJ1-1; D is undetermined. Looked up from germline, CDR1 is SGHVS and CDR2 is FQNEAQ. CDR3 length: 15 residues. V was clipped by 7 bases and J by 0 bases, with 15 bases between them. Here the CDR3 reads CASTLAETMNTEAFF. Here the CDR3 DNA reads TGTGCCAGCACCCTAGCCGAGACAATGAACACTGAAGCTTTCTTT.

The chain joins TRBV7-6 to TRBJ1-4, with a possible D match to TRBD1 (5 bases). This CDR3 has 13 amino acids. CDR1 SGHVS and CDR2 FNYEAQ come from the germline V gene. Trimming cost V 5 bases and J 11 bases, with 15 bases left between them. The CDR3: CASSPGAGWKLFF. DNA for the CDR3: TGTGCCAGCAGCCCCGGTGCAGGGTGGAAACTGTTTTTT.

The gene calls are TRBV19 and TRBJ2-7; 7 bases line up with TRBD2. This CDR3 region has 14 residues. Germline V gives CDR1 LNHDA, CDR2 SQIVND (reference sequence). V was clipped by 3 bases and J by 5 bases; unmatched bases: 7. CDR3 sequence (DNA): TGTGCCAGTAGTATCGGGGAGGGGCTGGACGAGCAGTACTTC. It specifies CASSIGEGLDEQYF.

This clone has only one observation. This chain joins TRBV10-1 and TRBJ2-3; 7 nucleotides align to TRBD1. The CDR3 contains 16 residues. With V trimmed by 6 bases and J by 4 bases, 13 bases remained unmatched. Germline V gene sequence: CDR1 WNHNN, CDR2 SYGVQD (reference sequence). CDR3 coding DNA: TGCGCCAGCAGGACAAACAGGGGACCCCTACCAGATACGCAGTATTTT. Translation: CASRTNRGPLPDTQYF.

The chain's CDR3 is CASSFPNDAGHRGYTF. The CDR3 DNA follows: TGTGCCAGCAGCTTCCCCAATGATGCAGGGCATCGAGGCTACACCTTC. The V gene is TRBV5-4, the J gene TRBJ1-2; D may be TRBD1 (5 bases). The CDR3 loop spans 16 amino acids. The V gene's germline CDR1 is SGHNT and CDR2 YYREEE (reference sequence). The V end was cut by 2 bases, the J end by 8 bases, with 22 bases between.

CDR3 sequence reads: CASSPGHPYEQYF. The CDR3 DNA sequence: TGTGCCAGTAGCCCAGGACATCCCTACGAGCAGTACTTC. This chain joins TRBV19 and TRBJ2-7; possible D gene TRBD1, 5 bases. The CDR3 covers 13 residues. Trimming removed 6 bases from V and 2 bases from J, with 11 bases in between. Germline loops: CDR1 LNHDA, CDR2 SQIVND (reference sequence).

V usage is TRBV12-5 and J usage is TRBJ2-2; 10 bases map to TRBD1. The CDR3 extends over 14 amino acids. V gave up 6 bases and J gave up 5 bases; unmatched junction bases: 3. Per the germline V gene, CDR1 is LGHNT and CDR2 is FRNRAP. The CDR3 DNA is TGTGCTAGTGGGGGGACAGGGGTAACCGGGGAGCTGTTTTTT. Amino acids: CASGGTGVTGELFF.

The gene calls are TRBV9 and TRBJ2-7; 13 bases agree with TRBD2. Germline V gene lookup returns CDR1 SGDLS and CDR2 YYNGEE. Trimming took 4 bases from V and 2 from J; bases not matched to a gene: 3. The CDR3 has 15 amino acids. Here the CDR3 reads CASSPTSGGAYEQYF. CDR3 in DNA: TGTGCCAGCAGCCCAACTAGCGGGGGGGCCTACGAGCAGTACTTC.

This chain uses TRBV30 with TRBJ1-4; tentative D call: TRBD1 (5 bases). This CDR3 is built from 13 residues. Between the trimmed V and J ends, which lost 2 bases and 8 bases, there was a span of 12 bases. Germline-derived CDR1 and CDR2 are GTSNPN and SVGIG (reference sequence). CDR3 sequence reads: CAWSWQGGEKLFF. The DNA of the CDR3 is TGTGCCTGGAGTTGGCAGGGTGGGGAAAAACTGTTTTTT. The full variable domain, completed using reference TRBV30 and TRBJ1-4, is SQTIHQWPATLVQPVGSPLSLECTVEGTSNPNLYWYRQAAGRGLQLLFYSVGIGQISSEVPQNLSASRPQDRQFILSSKKLLLSDSGFYLCAWSWQGGEKLFFGSGTQLSVL.

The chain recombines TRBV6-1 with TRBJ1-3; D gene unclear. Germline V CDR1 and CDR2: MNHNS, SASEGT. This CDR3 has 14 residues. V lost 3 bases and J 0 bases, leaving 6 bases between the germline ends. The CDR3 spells CASSDPGSGNTIYF. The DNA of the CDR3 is TGTGCCAGCAGTGATCCGGGCTCTGGAAACACCATATATTTT.

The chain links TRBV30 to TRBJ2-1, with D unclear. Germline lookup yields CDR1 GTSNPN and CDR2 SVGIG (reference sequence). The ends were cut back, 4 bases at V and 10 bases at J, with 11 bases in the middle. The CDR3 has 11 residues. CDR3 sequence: CAWTDISEQFF. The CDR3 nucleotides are TGTGCCTGGACCGACATCAGCGAGCAGTTCTTC.

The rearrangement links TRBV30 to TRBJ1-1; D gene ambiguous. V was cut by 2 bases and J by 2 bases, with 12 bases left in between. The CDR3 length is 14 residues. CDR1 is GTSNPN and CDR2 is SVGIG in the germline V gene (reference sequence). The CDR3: CAWSLGRLNTEAFF. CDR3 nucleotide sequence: TGTGCCTGGAGTCTTGGCAGACTAAACACTGAAGCTTTCTTT.

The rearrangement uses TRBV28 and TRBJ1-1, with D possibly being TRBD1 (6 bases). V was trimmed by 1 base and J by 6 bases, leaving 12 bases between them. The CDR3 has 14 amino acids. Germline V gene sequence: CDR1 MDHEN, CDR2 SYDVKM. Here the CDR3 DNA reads TGTGCCAGCAGTTTATTGGCGGGGGCGGCTGAAGCTTTCTTT. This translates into CASSLLAGAAEAFF. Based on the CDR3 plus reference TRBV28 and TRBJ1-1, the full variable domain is DVKVTQSSRYLVKRTGEKVFLECVQDMDHENMFWYRQDPGLGLRLIYFSYDVKMKEKGDIPEGYSVSREKKERFSLILESASTNQTSMYLCASSLLAGAAEAFFGQGTRLTVV.

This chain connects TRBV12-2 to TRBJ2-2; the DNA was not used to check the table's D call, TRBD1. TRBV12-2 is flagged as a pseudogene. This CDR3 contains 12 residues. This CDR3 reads CASRWAQGELFF. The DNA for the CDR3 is TGTGCAAGTCGCTGGGCACAGGGGGAGCTGTTTTTT.

CDR3 sequence (DNA): TGTGCCAGCAGCCCCCCTAGCGGGGCGTTTTGGGAGCAGTACTTC. Encoded protein: CASSPPSGAFWEQYF. The chain recombines TRBV7-6 with TRBJ2-7, with 9 positions matching TRBD2. V gave up 5 bases and J gave up 7 bases; unmatched junction bases: 12. CDR1 and CDR2 (germline): SGHVS, FNYEAQ. CDR3 length: 15 amino acids.

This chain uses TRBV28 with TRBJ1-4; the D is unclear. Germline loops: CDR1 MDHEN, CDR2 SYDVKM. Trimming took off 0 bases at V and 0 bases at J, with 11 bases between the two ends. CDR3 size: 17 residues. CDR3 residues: CASSLWLPGATNEKLFF. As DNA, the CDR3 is TGTGCCAGCAGTTTATGGCTTCCCGGTGCAACTAATGAAAAACTGTTTTTT. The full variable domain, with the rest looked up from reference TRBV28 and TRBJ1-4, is DVKVTQSSRYLVKRTGEKVFLECVQDMDHENMFWYRQDPGLGLRLIYFSYDVKMKEKGDIPEGYSVSREKKERFSLILESASTNQTSMYLCASSLWLPGATNEKLFFGSGTQLSVL.

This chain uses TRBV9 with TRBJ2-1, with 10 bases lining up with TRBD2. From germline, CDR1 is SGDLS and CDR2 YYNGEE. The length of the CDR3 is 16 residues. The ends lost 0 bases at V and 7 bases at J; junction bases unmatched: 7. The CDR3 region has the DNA TGTGCCAGCAGCGTAGCTAGTGGACTAGCGGCTAATGAGCAGTTCTTC. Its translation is CASSVASGLAANEQFF.

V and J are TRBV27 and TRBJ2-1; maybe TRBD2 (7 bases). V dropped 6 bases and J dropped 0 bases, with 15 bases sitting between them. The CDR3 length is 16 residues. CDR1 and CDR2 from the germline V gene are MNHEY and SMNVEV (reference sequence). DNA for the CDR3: TGTGCCAGCAGGCCTGGGGGCGGGAGCTCCTACAATGAGCAGTTCTTC. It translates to CASRPGGGSSYNEQFF.